What follows are 30 T cell receptor beta chains derived from one specimen sequenced in a study of T cells after somatic rescue of genetic block. Generated by immunoSEQ multiplex PCR, the TCRdb table keeps only in-frame clones and is missing some. Here the sample spans about 72,000 clones, approximately 90% being singletons. Sequencing was done on a sample of peripheral blood mononuclear cells (PBMCs). The receptors here all came from a man aged 25 to 45.

The chain employs TRBV29-1 and TRBJ1-4, with no clear D. Germline V gene sequence: CDR1 SQVTM, CDR2 ANQGSEA. The V and J ends lost 4 bases and 0 bases respectively, with 6 bases between them. The CDR3 is 13 amino acids. CDR3: CSVAPATNEKLFF. CDR3 nucleotides: TGCAGCGTTGCTCCAGCAACTAATGAAAAACTGTTTTTT.

A note on this clone: Other nucleotide sequences from this sample produce the same CDR3. The gene calls are TRBV28 and TRBJ2-1; 9 bases are shared with TRBD2. Looked up from germline, CDR1 is MDHEN and CDR2 is SYDVKM. With V trimmed by 6 bases and J by 3 bases, 6 bases remained unmatched. CDR3 length: 15 residues. The DNA of the CDR3 is TGTGCCAGCAGGCCACTAGCGGGTGGCTACAATGAGCAGTTCTTC. Protein: CASRPLAGGYNEQFF.

The chain has TRBV7-6 and TRBJ2-7; TRBD1 matches at 9 bases. This CDR3 has 17 amino acids. CDR1 and CDR2 from the germline V gene are SGHVS and FNYEAQ. V was pared by 1 base and J by 3 bases, with 10 bases of the junction left unmatched. The CDR3 sequence is CASSLEGLGQGLYEQYF. The CDR3 region has the DNA TGTGCCAGCAGCTTAGAAGGTTTAGGACAGGGGCTCTACGAGCAGTACTTC. The full variable domain, its missing parts supplied by reference TRBV7-6 and TRBJ2-7, is GAGVSQSPRYKVTKRGQDVALRCDPISGHVSLYWYRQALGQGPEFLTYFNYEAQQDKSGLPNDRFSAERPEGSISTLTIQRTEQRDSAMYRCASSLEGLGQGLYEQYFGPGTRLTVT.

The chain is built from TRBV19 and TRBJ1-1; no definite D call. The germline CDR1 and CDR2 sequences are LNHDA and SQIVND (reference sequence). This CDR3 comprises 13 residues. Trimming removed 2 bases at V and 4 bases at J, with 8 bases between. The chain's CDR3 is CASSIQAATEAFF. CDR3 nucleotide sequence: TGTGCCAGTAGTATACAGGCCGCCACTGAAGCTTTCTTT.

V usage is TRBV6-6 and J usage is TRBJ1-2; TRBD1 matches at 12 bases. Unmatched junction bases numbered 7, after V lost 6 bases and J lost 5 bases. CDR1 is MNHNY and CDR2 is SVGAGI in the germline V gene (reference sequence). The CDR3 length is 15 residues. CDR3 amino acids: CASSPGTGGSYGYTF. CDR3 nucleotides: TGTGCCAGCAGCCCAGGGACAGGGGGCTCTTATGGCTACACCTTC.

The chain is built from TRBV6-5 and TRBJ2-7; D gene uncertain. V shed 4 bases and J shed 3 bases, with 13 bases lying between them. This CDR3 contains 14 residues. The germline gives CDR1 MNHEY, CDR2 SVGAGI. The CDR3 DNA follows: TGTGCCAGCAGTTTAGGTCATTCGGGCTACGAGCAGTACTTC. This gives the protein CASSLGHSGYEQYF.

This clone came up a few times. This rearrangement joins TRBV29-1 to TRBJ1-2; D possibly corresponds to TRBD1 (5 bases). The CDR3 loop spans 14 amino acids. The germline V gene has CDR1 SQVTM and CDR2 ANQGSEA. Trimming took off 0 bases at V and 7 bases at J, with 15 bases between the two ends. CDR3 residues: CSVEDPRARAGYTF. The CDR3, as DNA: TGCAGCGTTGAAGATCCCAGGGCCCGCGCTGGCTACACCTTC. The variable domain in full, with the rest retrieved from reference TRBV29-1 and TRBJ1-2, is SAVISQKPSRDICQRGTSLTIQCQVDSQVTMMFWYRQQPGQSLTLIATANQGSEATYESGFVIDKFPISRPNLTFSTLTVSNMSPEDSSIYLCSVEDPRARAGYTFGSGTRLTVV.

This clone came up once. The rearrangement uses TRBV7-3 and TRBJ2-5; the match to TRBD2 covers 7 bases. The V segment lost 6 bases and the J segment 5 bases; nucleotides outside the gene matches: 6. Per the germline V gene, CDR1 is SGHTA and CDR2 is FQGTGA. The CDR3 runs to 13 residues. Here the CDR3 DNA reads TGTGCCAGCAGTCGGGGGGTTGTCGAGACCCAGTACTTC. As protein: CASSRGVVETQYF.

The V and J genes are TRBV10-1 and TRBJ1-2, with TRBD1 as a possible D gene (5 bases). V was trimmed by 4 bases and J by 3 bases, leaving 9 bases between them. Looked up from germline, CDR1 is WNHNN and CDR2 is SYGVQD (reference sequence). This CDR3 comprises 13 residues. The CDR3 spells CASSAGGDYGYTF. In nucleotides, the CDR3 is TGCGCCAGCAGTGCCGGGGGTGACTATGGCTACACCTTC.

The V and J genes are TRBV6-6 and TRBJ2-7, with no clear D. Trimming pared 0 bases from V and 0 bases from J, leaving 6 bases between. The CDR3 contains 14 residues. The germline V gene has CDR1 MNHNY and CDR2 SVGAGI (reference sequence). The CDR3 nucleotides are TGTGCCAGCAGTTACTCTAGGAGCTCCTACGAGCAGTACTTC. Translation: CASSYSRSSYEQYF.

This chain connects TRBV9 to TRBJ2-5, with 13 bases aligning to TRBD2. Germline lookup yields CDR1 SGDLS and CDR2 YYNGEE. V lost 7 bases and J lost 5; bases outside the gene matches: 11. This CDR3 has 16 amino acids. This CDR3 is CASGTGTSGIGETQYF. CDR3 sequence (DNA): TGTGCCAGCGGGACCGGGACTAGCGGGATTGGTGAGACCCAGTACTTC.

Here the CDR3 reads CASSSGRAGGDYNEQFF. CDR3 DNA: TGCGCCAGCAGTTCCGGTAGGGCGGGGGGGGATTACAATGAGCAGTTCTTC. The chain uses TRBV10-2 and TRBJ2-1; 9 bases are shared with TRBD2. Trimming took 5 bases from V and 4 from J; bases not matched to a gene: 12. Germline lookup yields CDR1 WSHSY and CDR2 SAAADI. The CDR3 consists of 17 residues.

The chain carries TRBV10-1 and TRBJ2-3, with D perhaps matching TRBD1 (5 bases). The germline V gene has CDR1 WNHNN and CDR2 SYGVQD (reference sequence). The CDR3 runs to 13 residues. V dropped 3 bases and J dropped 1 base, with 5 bases sitting between them. CDR3 region: CASSEGGTDTQYF. Here the CDR3 DNA reads TGCGCCAGCAGTGAAGGGGGCACAGATACGCAGTATTTT.

This chain joins TRBV10-1 and TRBJ2-1, with 13 bases fitting TRBD2. This CDR3 region has 17 residues. Germline V CDR1 and CDR2: WNHNN, SYGVQD (reference sequence). After removal of 4 bases from V and 8 bases from J, the junction contained 11 bases not matched to a gene. CDR3 protein: CASSATLTSGRAYEQFF. DNA of the CDR3: TGCGCCAGCAGTGCGACCTTAACTAGCGGGAGGGCCTATGAGCAGTTCTTC.

The CDR3 nucleotides are TGCGCCAGCAGTGAGTCTCCTTCTAGCGGGGCAGATACGCAGTATTTT. Translation: CASSESPSSGADTQYF. The chain couples TRBV10-2 to TRBJ2-3; 9 bases agree with TRBD2. The V segment lost 0 bases and the J segment 4 bases; nucleotides outside the gene matches: 5. The CDR3 is 16 amino acids. Germline loops: CDR1 WSHSY, CDR2 SAAADI.

The V and J genes are TRBV5-1 and TRBJ1-2; D is undetermined. Germline loops: CDR1 SGHRS, CDR2 YFSETQ. V lost 0 bases, J lost 6 bases, and 12 bases lay in between. The CDR3 spans 14 residues. CDR3 DNA: TGCGCCAGCAGCTTGGCATATAGGAGGGATGGCTACACCTTC. The encoded protein is CASSLAYRRDGYTF.

This rearrangement joins TRBV18 to TRBJ2-7; D is perhaps TRBD2 (5 bases). The V gene's germline CDR1 is KGHSH and CDR2 LQKENI. The length of the CDR3 is 14 residues. With 5 bases removed from V and 7 bases from J, the gap between germline ends came to 18 bases. CDR3 DNA: TGTGCCAGCTCAGCCGGGTCCGGAGGTGTAGAGCAGTACTTC. This gives the protein CASSAGSGGVEQYF.

This chain connects TRBV9 to TRBJ2-2; D might be TRBD2 (5 bases). The germline V gene has CDR1 SGDLS and CDR2 YYNGEE. The CDR3 is 16 amino acids. V was shortened by 0 bases and J by 0 bases, with 9 bases between the two germline ends. As DNA, the CDR3 is TGTGCCAGCAGCGTAGGACCGGGAACGAACACCGGGGAGCTGTTTTTT. Amino acids: CASSVGPGTNTGELFF.

The CDR3 region is CASRDLSSYEQYF. The CDR3 coding sequence is TGTGCCAGCCGGGACCTCAGCTCCTACGAGCAGTACTTC. The rearrangement joins TRBV6-5 to TRBJ2-7; D tentatively fits TRBD1 or TRBD2 (5 bases each). The germline V gene has CDR1 MNHEY and CDR2 SVGAGI. Trimming cost V 8 bases and J 0 bases, with 11 bases left between them. The CDR3 loop spans 13 amino acids.

The rearrangement links TRBV13 to TRBJ2-5; possible D gene TRBD1, 5 bases. The germline gives CDR1 PRHDT, CDR2 FYEKMQ (reference sequence). Trimming pared 5 bases from V and 1 base from J, leaving 17 bases between. This CDR3 spans 16 amino acids. The DNA of the CDR3 is TGTGCCAGCAGCGCCTCAGGATGGGGCAGCCAAGAGACCCAGTACTTC. Protein: CASSASGWGSQETQYF.

Only a few counts were recorded for this clone. The chain joins TRBV5-1 to TRBJ2-7, with a weak D call TRBD1 (6 bases). V was cut by 1 base and J by 0 bases, with 11 bases left in between. Germline values: CDR1 SGHRS, CDR2 YFSETQ. The length of the CDR3 is 15 residues. Here the CDR3 DNA reads TGCGCCAGCAGCTTGTCCAGGGGCCCCTCCTACGAGCAGTACTTC. This gives the protein CASSLSRGPSYEQYF.

The V gene is TRBV7-2, the J gene TRBJ2-7; 9 positions match TRBD2. There are 15 residues in the CDR3. Trimming cost V 4 bases and J 3 bases; bases outside gene matches: 7. Germline V gene lookup returns CDR1 SGHTA and CDR2 FQGNSA. CDR3 bases: TGTGCCAGCAGCTGTGCTAGCGGGACCCTCTACGAGCAGTACTTC. Protein: CASSCASGTLYEQYF. Combining the CDR3 with reference TRBV7-2 and TRBJ2-7 gives the whole variable domain GAGVSQSPSNKVTEKGKDVELRCDPISGHTALYWYRQSLGQGLEFLIYFQGNSAPDKSGLPSDRFSAERTGGSVSTLTIQRTQQEDSAVYLCASSCASGTLYEQYFGPGTRLTVT.

This clone was seen a single time. The gene calls are TRBV7-7 and TRBJ2-3; 13 bases align to TRBD2. The CDR3 consists of 16 residues. Looked up from germline, CDR1 is SSHAT and CDR2 is FNYEAQ (reference sequence). Trimming cost V 5 bases and J 2 bases; bases outside gene matches: 4. CDR3 DNA: TGTGCCAGCAGCACGGGACTAGCGGGATCCACAGATACGCAGTATTTT. Translation gives CASSTGLAGSTDTQYF.

V usage is TRBV5-1 and J usage is TRBJ1-5; D possibly corresponds to TRBD1 (6 bases). Germline-derived CDR1 and CDR2 are SGHRS and YFSETQ. CDR3 length: 15 amino acids. Trimming stripped 0 bases from V and 5 bases from J, with 12 bases between. The CDR3 region has the DNA TGCGCCAGCAGCTTGGCCGGGACACAGGATCAGCCCCAGCATTTT. Its translation is CASSLAGTQDQPQHF.

The V call is TRBV4-3, the J call TRBJ1-1; 12 nucleotides line up with TRBD1. The V segment lost 2 bases and the J segment 5 bases; nucleotides outside the gene matches: 12. CDR1 and CDR2 (germline): LGHNA, YSLEER. The CDR3 covers 18 residues. The CDR3: CASSQISAGTGGRTEAFF. CDR3 coding DNA: TGCGCCAGCAGCCAAATTTCCGCCGGGACAGGGGGCCGGACTGAAGCTTTCTTT.

CDR3 in amino acids: CASSGGDGAYSNQPQHF. The DNA of the CDR3 is TGTGCCAGCTCAGGGGGAGATGGTGCTTATAGCAATCAGCCCCAGCATTTT. V gene TRBV18 combines with J gene TRBJ1-5; D may be TRBD1 (5 bases). This CDR3 region has 17 residues. Germline V gene lookup returns CDR1 KGHSH and CDR2 LQKENI. Trimming pared 5 bases from V and 0 bases from J, leaving 17 bases between.

This clone was observed once. The J gene is TRBJ2-4, the V gene TRBV4-1, with D possibly TRBD1 on 6 matching bases. Germline assignment: CDR1 MGHRA and CDR2 YSYEKL. Deletions cut 0 bases from V and 5 bases from J, with 8 bases between. The CDR3 is 14 residues long. The CDR3 DNA reads as TGCGCCAGCAGCCAAGATGGGGGCCAAAACATTCAGTACTTC. Translation: CASSQDGGQNIQYF.

Worth noting for this clone: This sample also contains other DNA sequences that code for the same CDR3. The J gene is TRBJ2-5, the V gene TRBV20-1, with D hard to call. The V gene lost 5 bases and the J gene lost 4 bases, with 5 bases spanning the gap. This CDR3 is built from 10 residues. From germline, CDR1 is DFQATT and CDR2 SNEGSKA (reference sequence). Here the CDR3 reads CSAGRETQYF. CDR3 sequence (DNA): TGCAGTGCTGGGCGAGAGACCCAGTACTTC.

This clone was counted once. The chain links TRBV7-9 to TRBJ2-7; D call uncertain. The CDR3 runs to 12 residues. Trimming took off 2 bases at V and 2 bases at J, with 4 bases between the two ends. Germline V CDR1 and CDR2: SEHNR, FQNEAQ (reference sequence). CDR3 bases: TGTGCCAGCAGCTTACAGCCCTACGAGCAGTACTTC. It codes for CASSLQPYEQYF.

The DNA for the CDR3 is TGTGCCAGCAGCAAAGGGCCAGCACAAGAGACCCAGTACTTC. Its protein product is CASSKGPAQETQYF. This chain connects TRBV21-1 to TRBJ2-5. TRBV21-1 is reported as a pseudogene. The CDR3 spans 14 residues.